These T cell receptor beta chains were read from a single sample in a study of blood T cells in healthy people across ages. TCRdb analysed the 5' RACE reads with MiXCR anew, one entry per CDR3 protein. Here the sample spans under 2 million distinct CDR3 sequences, approximately 32% being singletons. Specimen: blood. These receptors were obtained from a woman under 40 in good health. Each CDR3 is given with its conserved first and last residue. Fields, in order: D gene, J gene, clone size, V gene, CDR3 protein, CDR3 DNA. The D gene is left open where the match is weak. Size is omitted from some rows. Given values are once, few, many or a class for expanded clones.

NA TRBJ2-7 NA TRBV21-1 CASSKALASGRCGEQYF TGTGCCAGCAGCAAAGCGCTGGCTAGCGGGAGATGTGGCGAGCAGTACTTC
TRBD1 TRBJ2-3 few TRBV10-3 CATHRGDTQYF TGTGCCACCCACAGGGGGGATACGCAGTATTTT
NA TRBJ2-3 NA TRBV2 CASSEGRSSTDTQYF TGTGCCAGCAGTGAAGGGCGGTCCAGCACAGATACGCAGTATTTT
NA TRBJ1-1 few TRBV7-9 CASSSLKPGMNTEAFF TGTGCCAGCAGCTCCTTAAAGCCAGGGATGAACACTGAAGCTTTCTTT
NA TRBJ2-3 NA TRBV7-9 CAFRSAITDTQYF TGTGCCTTTCGTAGCGCAATCACAGATACGCAGTATTTT
TRBD1 TRBJ1-2 many TRBV10-3 CAISEQGNYGYTF TGTGCCATCAGTGAACAGGGGAACTATGGCTACACCTTC
TRBD2 TRBJ2-3 many TRBV7-2 CASSLGLAVTDTQYF TGTGCCAGCAGCCTGGGACTAGCGGTGACAGATACGCAGTATTTT
NA TRBJ2-3 NA TRBV3-1 CASSQEGVNTQYF TGTGCCAGCAGCCAAGAAGGCGTGAATACGCAGTATTTT
NA TRBJ2-1 NA TRBV6-1 CASSRRGDPNNEQFF TGTGCCAGCAGCCGAAGGGGTGACCCCAACAATGAGCAGTTCTTC
NA TRBJ2-7 NA TRBV5-1 CASSLAAGFDEQDF TGCGCCAGCAGCTTGGCGGCAGGGTTCGACGAGCAGGACTTC
TRBD1 TRBJ1-2 few TRBV18 CASSPGHRTGYGYTF TGTGCCAGCTCACCAGGGCACCGGACAGGCTATGGCTACACCTTC
TRBD1 TRBJ1-2 few TRBV24-1 CATSETGTGFGYTF TGTGCCACCAGTGAAACGGGGACAGGGTTTGGCTACACCTTC
TRBD1 TRBJ2-3 NA TRBV6-5 CASRAKGAIDTQYF TGTGCCAGCAGGGCCAAGGGGGCCATTGATACGCAGTATTTT
NA TRBJ2-1 NA TRBV19 CASSIVLSHNEQFF TGTGCCAGTAGTATAGTGCTCTCGCACAATGAGCAGTTCTTC
NA TRBJ2-1 many TRBV28 CASSLIWQSSYNEQFF TGTGCCAGCAGTTTGATCTGGCAGAGCTCCTACAATGAGCAGTTCTTC
TRBD1 TRBJ1-2 NA TRBV19 CASSLQTGGNGYTF TGTGCCAGTAGTCTACAGACAGGGGGCAATGGCTACACCTTC
NA TRBJ1-2 many TRBV7-2 CASSHGLNYGYTF TGTGCCAGCAGCCATGGACTGAACTATGGCTACACCTTC
TRBD2 TRBJ2-7 many TRBV10-2 CASRGLAGSYEQYF TGTGCCAGCAGGGGACTAGCGGGCTCCTACGAGCAGTACTTC
NA TRBJ2-5 NA TRBV27 CATRRRIQETQYF TGTGCTACTAGGAGGAGGATCCAAGAGACCCAGTACTTC
NA TRBJ2-7 many TRBV20-1 CSARDLLDLAKSLQYF TGCAGTGCTAGAGATCTTTTGGACTTAGCTAAGTCGTTGCAGTACTTC
NA TRBJ2-3 few TRBV7-3 CASSLGGVAGTDTQYF TGTGCCAGCAGCCTAGGTGGGGTAGCTGGCACAGATACGCAGTATTTT
NA TRBJ1-2 NA TRBV2 CASSEALRGRHYGYTF TGTGCCAGCAGTGAAGCGCTTAGGGGGAGACACTATGGCTACACCTTC
TRBD1 TRBJ1-5 few TRBV5-5 CASSPGDSVYSNQPQHF TGTGCCAGCAGCCCAGGGGACAGTGTCTATAGCAATCAGCCCCAGCATTTT
TRBD2 TRBJ2-1 few TRBV20-1 CSATGLAGHNEQFF TGCAGTGCTACCGGGCTAGCGGGGCACAATGAGCAGTTCTTC
NA TRBJ1-4 NA TRBV29-1 CSAIPDGSREKLFF TGCAGCGCGATCCCGGACGGATCTAGGGAAAAACTGTTTTTT
NA TRBJ1-2 many TRBV5-1 CASSLKGDYGYTF TGCGCCAGCAGCTTGAAGGGGGACTATGGCTACACCTTC
TRBD1 TRBJ2-1 few TRBV7-2 CASSPEQGPLLEQFF TGTGCCAGCAGCCCGGAACAGGGGCCTCTCCTTGAGCAGTTCTTC
NA TRBJ2-2 once TRBV7-8 CASSLEAGGGPGELFF TGTGCCAGCAGCTTAGAGGCTGGCGGGGGCCCCGGGGAGCTGTTTTTT
NA TRBJ1-2 NA TRBV4-1 CASSQVGINYGYTF TGCGCCAGCAGCCAAGTCGGTATTAACTATGGCTACACCTTC
TRBD2 TRBJ2-3 few TRBV4-1 CASSPWTSGGASTDTQYF TGCGCCAGCAGCCCATGGACTAGCGGGGGGGCCAGCACAGATACGCAGTATTTT
NA TRBJ2-1 NA TRBV7-9 CASHRTSGHNEQFF TGTGCCAGCCACCGGACATCCGGTCACAATGAGCAGTTCTTC
TRBD1 TRBJ1-2 few TRBV10-2 CASSGMGQKNNGYTF TGCGCCAGCAGTGGAATGGGACAGAAAAATAATGGCTACACCTTC